This entry lists 9 T cell receptor beta chains sequenced from one sample in a study of long-term antiretroviral therapy in people with HIV. They ran version v3.0 of the immunoSEQ assay at survey level. TCRdb's table, derived via immunoSEQ multiplex PCR, lists solely in-frame clones and lacks some. Altogether about 18,000 clones are present, approximately 78% being singletons, with the ten largest covering 18%. This specimen consisted of unsorted PBMCs, obtained 0.6 years after starting antiretroviral therapy. The receptor source for this set is a woman younger than 30 with HIV.

This clone was seen only a few times. This rearrangement joins TRBV9 to TRBJ2-7; weak D call: TRBD2 (7 bases). Trimming removed 4 bases from V and 7 bases from J, with 9 bases in between. Per germline, CDR1 SGDLS and CDR2 YYNGEE. CDR3 size: 11 residues. CDR3 nucleotides: TGTGCCAGCAGCAAGGGGGGGGAGCAGTACTTC. Encoded protein: CASSKGGEQYF.

The rearrangement joins TRBV7-9 to TRBJ2-7; 10 nucleotides align to TRBD2. The CDR3 sequence is 14 residues long. Germline V gene sequence: CDR1 SEHNR, CDR2 FQNEAQ (reference sequence). The V gene end was trimmed by 4 bases and the J gene end by 5 bases; junction bases not matched to a gene: 5. As DNA, the CDR3 is TGTGCCAGCAGCTCGACTAGCGGGTTCCACGAGCAGTACTTC. Translation: CASSSTSGFHEQYF.

This chain links TRBV2 with TRBJ2-1, with D hard to call. Trimming left V 1 base short and J 9 bases short, with 1 base between. Germline V gives CDR1 SNHLY, CDR2 FYNNEI. The CDR3 is made up of 10 amino acids. Here the CDR3 reads CASSEVEQFF. The CDR3, as DNA: TGTGCCAGCAGTGAAGTTGAGCAGTTCTTC.

The chain carries TRBV4-1 and TRBJ2-2; D is undetermined. This CDR3 comprises 13 residues. Looked up from germline, CDR1 is MGHRA and CDR2 is YSYEKL. The V and J ends lost 4 bases and 5 bases respectively, with 8 bases between them. The CDR3, as DNA: TGCGCCAGCAGCCGGGATGGGACCGGGGAGCTGTTTTTT. Encoded protein: CASSRDGTGELFF.

The rearrangement links TRBV6-5 to TRBJ2-3; D possibly matches TRBD1 or TRBD2 (7 bases each). Trimming cost V 0 bases and J 5 bases, with 15 bases left between them. Germline V gene lookup returns CDR1 MNHEY and CDR2 SVGAGI. CDR3 length: 16 amino acids. The DNA of the CDR3 is TGTGCCAGCAGTTACTCGAATGGCAGGGGGGGAGATACGCAGTATTTT. It specifies CASSYSNGRGGDTQYF.

The chain is built from TRBV6-1 and TRBJ1-3; TRBD1 might be the D (6 bases). CDR1 MNHNS and CDR2 SASEGT come from the germline V gene. V lost 6 bases and J 4 bases, leaving 13 bases between the germline ends. The CDR3 loop spans 14 amino acids. The chain's CDR3 is CASRRGTEGNTIYF. CDR3 coding DNA: TGTGCCAGCAGGAGGGGGACCGAAGGAAACACCATATATTTT.

This sequence joins TRBV5-1 and TRBJ2-1, with unresolved D. Germline-derived CDR1 and CDR2 are SGHRS and YFSETQ. The CDR3 totals 12 residues. The V end lost 5 bases, the J end lost 4 bases, and 7 bases lay between the germline ends. The CDR3 DNA follows: TGCGCCAGCAGGTCCAGTTACAATGAGCAGTTCTTC. Its translation: CASRSSYNEQFF.

This rearrangement joins TRBV28 to TRBJ2-7; perhaps D is TRBD1 or TRBD2 (5 bases each). This CDR3 has 15 amino acids. Trimming shortened V by 1 base and J by 0 bases, and 10 bases separated the two germline ends. The germline V gene encodes CDR1 MDHEN and CDR2 SYDVKM. In nucleotides, the CDR3 is TGTGCCAGCAGTTTATCGGGGACGGTCTCCTACGAGCAGTACTTC. This encodes CASSLSGTVSYEQYF.

V usage is TRBV6-1 and J usage is TRBJ2-2; D gene uncertain. The CDR3 consists of 14 residues. Germline-derived CDR1 and CDR2 are MNHNS and SASEGT. The V gene lost 8 bases and the J gene lost 3 bases, with 13 bases spanning the gap. For the CDR3, the DNA is TGTGCCAGCCCTCGCGACAAACACACCGGGGAGCTGTTTTTT. It encodes CASPRDKHTGELFF.